The text below deals with one T cell receptor (beta chain). Assignments of participants to cohorts depended upon their own reported clinical history. Recovered participants had two consecutive negative NP/OP PCR tests, healthcare professional clearance, or symptom resolution. This CDR3 region has 15 residues. V was clipped by 4 bases and J by 6 bases, with 13 bases between them. Germline CDR1 and CDR2: LGHDT and YNNKEL (reference sequence). This record comes from a study of blood T cell repertoires in COVID-19. TCRdb's copy holds only in-frame clones and misses some; the assay was immunoSEQ multiplex PCR. Of a few hundred thousand clones detected, 70% to 90% appear once; the ten largest clones hold roughly 2%.

The sequenced sample was PBMCs or T cells enriched from blood (not recorded which). The chain combines TRBV3-1 (or the pseudogene TRBV3-2) with TRBJ1-6; the D gene is possibly TRBD1 (5 bases). This TCR derives from a man under 40 who had recovered from COVID-19. CDR3: CASSRQGGSNSPLHF. The DNA of the CDR3 is TGTGCCAGCAGCCGCCAGGGAGGATCTAATTCACCCCTCCACTTT.